The entry that follows covers one T cell receptor (beta chain) sequence. V shed 2 bases, J shed 7 bases, and the junction held 8 bases outside the gene matches. The CDR3 sequence is 16 residues long. Germline CDR1 reads MGHDK; CDR2 reads SYGVNS. TCRdb keeps only in-frame clones here, not all; method: immunoSEQ multiplex PCR. The profile shows 120,000 or so clones, roughly 86% of them singletons. This record comes from a study of blood T cell repertoires in COVID-19. Study background: The United States, Italy and Spain supplied acute and convalescent COVID-19 samples. Sources were T cells, B-cell-depleted T cells, or PBMCs; the material itself was cDNA or gDNA.

This TCR derives from a woman between 55 and 75 years old with acute or convalescent COVID-19. The chain links TRBV25-1 to TRBJ2-2; 9 bases line up with TRBD1. The sample taken for sequencing was peripheral blood. CDR3 nucleotide sequence: TGTGCCAGCAGTGAAATTGGGGGACAGGGAGGCGGGGAGCTGTTTTTT. This codes for CASSEIGGQGGGELFF.